This entry lists 27 T cell receptor beta chains sequenced from one sample in a study of control samples from healthy donors and cancer patients. Here immunoSEQ multiplex PCR was the method, and the copy in TCRdb shows in-frame clones only, minus some. The sample holds 90,000 to 95,000 clones; around four fifths are singletons and the top ten take roughly 18%. The sequenced material came from blood. The receptors stem from a man aged 30-40 years in good health.

The chain joins TRBV7-2 to TRBJ2-4; D might be TRBD1 or TRBD2, each matching 6 bases. Trimming took 2 bases from V and 6 from J, leaving 17 bases between them. CDR1 is SGHTA, CDR2 FQGNSA, per germline. The CDR3 is made up of 16 amino acids. CDR3 amino acids: CASSLNSGLRGNIQYF. CDR3 nucleotides: TGTGCCAGCAGCTTAAACTCGGGACTCAGGGGAAACATTCAGTACTTC.

This clone has just one count. The V and J genes are TRBV5-4 and TRBJ2-1; 10 bases map to TRBD1. Germline loops: CDR1 SGHNT, CDR2 YYREEE (reference sequence). This CDR3 spans 15 amino acids. The V segment lost 5 bases and the J segment 7 bases; nucleotides outside the gene matches: 9. CDR3 nucleotides: TGTGCCAGCAGGGAATACGGGACAGGGGAGAATGAGCAGTTCTTC. Encoded protein: CASREYGTGENEQFF.

This chain joins TRBV5-4 and TRBJ2-6, with D possibly matching TRBD1 (6 bases). Germline lookup yields CDR1 SGHNT and CDR2 YYREEE (reference sequence). The CDR3 is 16 residues long. Between the trimmed V and J ends, which lost 4 bases and 2 bases, there was a span of 13 bases. The CDR3 here is CASSRAGGAGANVLTF. The CDR3 nucleotides read TGTGCCAGCAGCCGTGCTGGGGGCGCTGGGGCCAACGTCCTGACTTTC. The whole variable domain, filled in from reference TRBV5-4 and TRBJ2-6, reads ETGVTQSPTHLIKTRGQQVTLRCSSQSGHNTVSWYQQALGQGPQFIFQYYREEENGRGNFPPRFSGLQFPNYSSELNVNALELDDSALYLCASSRAGGAGANVLTFGAGSRLTVL.

The CDR3, as DNA: TGTGCCACCGAGACAGGGGAAAACATTCAGTACTTC. Translation: CATETGENIQYF. The chain carries TRBV24-1 and TRBJ2-4, with TRBD1 matching 8 bases. V was clipped by 9 bases and J by 5 bases; unmatched bases: 2. CDR3 length: 12 residues. Germline CDR1 and CDR2: KGHDR and SFDVKD.

The chain combines TRBV10-3 with TRBJ2-7, with D perhaps matching TRBD1 (6 bases). CDR1 is ENHRY, CDR2 SYGVKD, per germline. The length of the CDR3 is 13 residues. The V end lost 3 bases, the J end lost 2 bases, and 8 bases lay between the germline ends. This chain's CDR3 is CAISERDTYEQYF. Written as DNA, the CDR3 is TGTGCCATCAGTGAACGGGACACCTACGAGCAGTACTTC.

The rearrangement joins TRBV3-1 (or the pseudogene TRBV3-2) to TRBJ1-1, with D maybe TRBD1 (5 bases). The CDR3 spans 13 residues. Trimming removed 1 base from V and 8 bases from J, with 11 bases in between. Germline CDR1 is LGHDT and CDR2 is YNNKEL (reference sequence). For the CDR3, the DNA is TGTGCCAGCAGCCAAGTAGACGGGGGGGAAGCTTTCTTT. This translates into CASSQVDGGEAFF.

The chain links TRBV6-1 to TRBJ1-2; tentatively, D is TRBD1 (5 bases). The CDR3 is made up of 14 amino acids. V lost 1 base and J 7 bases, leaving 13 bases between the germline ends. Germline V gene sequence: CDR1 MNHNS, CDR2 SASEGT. CDR3 coding DNA: TGTGCCAGCAGTGAAGGCAGGGCCCCTGGTGGCTACACCTTC. Amino acid sequence: CASSEGRAPGGYTF.

V and J are TRBV12-3 or TRBV12-4 and TRBJ1-1, with D possibly TRBD1 on 5 matching bases. CDR3 size: 13 residues. The germline V and J ends were trimmed by 3 bases and 7 bases, with 12 bases remaining between them. In DNA, the CDR3 is TGTGCCAGCAGTTTCTTCGGCGGGGGTGAAGCTTTCTTT. Translated, it gives CASSFFGGGEAFF.

V and J are TRBV7-6 and TRBJ2-7; D possibly corresponds to TRBD2 (5 bases). The CDR3 has 16 residues. From germline, CDR1 is SGHVS and CDR2 FNYEAQ. V was cut by 5 bases and J by 6 bases, with 23 bases left in between. CDR3 coding DNA: TGTGCCAGCAGCCCCACCTCCCGGGGTGTAGTAGGCGAGCAGTACTTC. This sequence encodes CASSPTSRGVVGEQYF.

This chain links TRBV5-3 with TRBJ2-3; 12 bases match TRBD2. TRBV5-3 is annotated as an ORF whose role is uncertain. The J segment lost 4 bases and the V segment lost 5 bases, leaving 8 bases of the junction unmatched. This CDR3 region has 16 residues. The CDR3 nucleotides are TGTGCCAGAAGGGATTTGACTAGCGGGGGAGCAGATACGCAGTATTTT. Translated, it gives CARRDLTSGGADTQYF.

This rearrangement joins TRBV6-5 to TRBJ1-6, with D unresolved. V was shortened by 0 bases and J by 10 bases, with 13 bases between the two germline ends. The CDR3 is 15 amino acids. Germline V gene lookup returns CDR1 MNHEY and CDR2 SVGAGI. CDR3 nucleotides: TGTGCCAGCAGTTACTCAACAACCCTCGGGTCACCCCTCCACTTT. Translated, it gives CASSYSTTLGSPLHF.

This chain joins TRBV19 and TRBJ1-2; the match to TRBD1 covers 7 bases. Germline V lookup: CDR1 LNHDA, CDR2 SQIVND (reference sequence). The CDR3 is made up of 17 amino acids. Unmatched junction bases numbered 12, after V lost 4 bases and J lost 1 base. The CDR3 DNA follows: TGTGCCAGTAGTACTCAACCGACAGGGAACGGTAACTATGGCTACACCTTC. Protein: CASSTQPTGNGNYGYTF.

A single count supports this clone. J is TRBJ1-4 and V is TRBV30; no reliable D call. The ends were cut back, 8 bases at V and 7 bases at J, with 14 bases in the middle. This CDR3 region has 12 residues. The V gene's germline CDR1 is GTSNPN and CDR2 SVGIG (reference sequence). The CDR3 sequence: CAGRWMGEKLFF. CDR3 DNA: TGTGCCGGCAGGTGGATGGGTGAAAAACTGTTTTTT. The whole variable domain, filled in from reference TRBV30 and TRBJ1-4, reads SQTIHQWPATLVQPVGSPLSLECTVEGTSNPNLYWYRQAAGRGLQLLFYSVGIGQISSEVPQNLSASRPQDRQFILSSKKLLLSDSGFYLCAGRWMGEKLFFGSGTQLSVL.

This clone was found once. Germline and junction disagree at one end, which may indicate a read error. V and J are TRBV6-5 and TRBJ1-6; D not certain. The CDR3 is made up of 14 amino acids. CDR1 is MNHEY, CDR2 SVGAGI, per germline. The CDR3 loop reads CASRYLRNNSPLHF. For the CDR3, the DNA is TGTGCCAGCAGGTACTTAAGGAATAATTCACCCCTCCACTTT.

The chain uses TRBV28 and TRBJ1-5, with 9 bases lining up with TRBD1. V shed 5 bases, J shed 4 bases, and the junction held 3 bases outside the gene matches. The CDR3 has 14 amino acids. The germline V gene encodes CDR1 MDHEN and CDR2 SYDVKM. This CDR3 is CASSRDRANQPQHF. The DNA of the CDR3 is TGTGCCAGCAGTAGGGACAGGGCAAATCAGCCCCAGCATTTT.

The V gene is TRBV27, the J gene TRBJ2-2, with TRBD1 matching over 7 bases. The CDR3 spans 15 residues. V trimming: 0 bases; J trimming: 6 bases; junction bases outside the gene matches: 4. Germline V lookup: CDR1 MNHEY, CDR2 SMNVEV (reference sequence). The DNA for the CDR3 is TGTGCCAGCAGTTTATCGAGGGGGCGGGCCGGGGAGCTGTTTTTT. Translation gives CASSLSRGRAGELFF.

The DNA for the CDR3 is TGTGCCAGCGGGTACAGGGTCGGTGAGCAGTTCTTC. Its protein is CASGYRVGEQFF. This chain uses TRBV7-2 with TRBJ2-1; tentative D call: TRBD1 (6 bases). V lost 8 bases, J lost 9 bases, and 14 bases lay in between. CDR1 is SGHTA, CDR2 FQGNSA, per germline. This CDR3 has 12 residues. The whole variable domain, remainder taken from reference TRBV7-2 and TRBJ2-1, is GAGVSQSPSNKVTEKGKDVELRCDPISGHTALYWYRQSLGQGLEFLIYFQGNSAPDKSGLPSDRFSAERTGGSVSTLTIQRTQQEDSAVYLCASGYRVGEQFFGPGTRLTVL.

The chain has TRBV14 and TRBJ2-5; the match to TRBD1 covers 9 bases. Germline values: CDR1 SGHDN, CDR2 FVKESK. The CDR3 extends over 15 amino acids. V trimming: 5 bases; J trimming: 1 base; junction bases outside the gene matches: 5. CDR3 loop: CASSELQGAQETQYF. Written as DNA, the CDR3 is TGTGCCAGCAGCGAGCTACAGGGGGCCCAAGAGACCCAGTACTTC.

This clone was picked up one time. The V call is TRBV5-1, the J call TRBJ1-1, with D unresolved. Deletions cut 0 bases from V and 11 bases from J, with 17 bases between. CDR3 length equals 14 residues. Germline V CDR1 and CDR2: SGHRS, YFSETQ. The CDR3 reads CASSLAAEMLYAFF. The CDR3 nucleotides are TGCGCCAGCAGCTTGGCCGCAGAGATGTTGTATGCTTTCTTT.

The chain combines TRBV27 with TRBJ2-7; a possible D gene is TRBD1 (7 bases). Trimming pared 8 bases from V and 7 bases from J, leaving 12 bases between. CDR1 is MNHEY, CDR2 SMNVEV, per germline (reference sequence). The CDR3 runs to 11 residues. In DNA form, the CDR3 reads TGTGCCAGCGGCAGGGGGGTTGAGCAGTACTTC. Its protein product is CASGRGVEQYF.

V usage is TRBV19 and J usage is TRBJ2-1; D call uncertain. Per germline, CDR1 LNHDA and CDR2 SQIVND (reference sequence). V was shortened by 2 bases and J by 5 bases, with 7 bases between the two germline ends. This CDR3 has 13 amino acids. CDR3 protein: CASSISGNNEQFF. In nucleotides, the CDR3 is TGTGCCAGTAGTATATCAGGAAACAATGAGCAGTTCTTC.

The gene calls are TRBV9 and TRBJ1-3; D unresolved. The germline V and J ends were trimmed by 3 bases and 2 bases, with 9 bases remaining between them. CDR1 SGDLS and CDR2 YYNGEE come from the germline V gene. This CDR3 comprises 14 residues. Here the CDR3 reads CASSDDTAGNTIYF. The CDR3, as DNA: TGTGCCAGCAGCGACGACACGGCTGGAAACACCATATATTTT.

This clone was counted once. The CDR3 sequence is CASSYFPGPGSRSYTF. For the CDR3, the DNA is TGTGCCAGCAGTTACTTTCCGGGACCGGGATCAAGGAGCTACACCTTC. The chain recombines TRBV6-6 with TRBJ1-2, with a weak D call TRBD1 (5 bases). There are 16 residues in the CDR3. Deletions cut 1 base from V and 9 bases from J, with 21 bases between. Per germline, CDR1 MNHNY and CDR2 SVGAGI (reference sequence).

This clone was detected once. The rearrangement links TRBV5-1 to TRBJ2-1; TRBD2 agrees at 9 bases. V trimming: 0 bases; J trimming: 4 bases; junction bases outside the gene matches: 8. Germline CDR1 SGHRS, CDR2 YFSETQ. The CDR3 extends over 17 amino acids. The CDR3 reads CASSLAGTSTQYNEQFF. The CDR3, as DNA: TGCGCCAGCAGCTTGGCCGGGACTAGCACCCAATACAATGAGCAGTTCTTC.

This clone was found once. The chain carries TRBV11-2 and TRBJ2-6; D not resolved. The CDR3 is made up of 14 amino acids. The germline V gene has CDR1 SGHAT and CDR2 FQNNGV. Between the trimmed V and J ends, which lost 2 bases and 4 bases, there was a span of 6 bases. CDR3 sequence (DNA): TGTGCCAGCAGCTTAATCTCCGGGGCCAACGTCCTGACTTTC. Its protein is CASSLISGANVLTF.

This clone is a singleton in its sample. The CDR3 loop is CASSLEVIGTGHNEQFF. Here the CDR3 DNA reads TGTGCCAGCAGCTTGGAGGTGATTGGGACCGGCCACAATGAGCAGTTCTTC. The rearrangement joins TRBV5-4 to TRBJ2-1; D tentatively reads TRBD1 or TRBD2 (5 bases each). The germline V gene has CDR1 SGHNT and CDR2 YYREEE (reference sequence). The CDR3 is made up of 17 amino acids. Between the trimmed V and J ends, which lost 0 bases and 5 bases, there was a span of 18 bases.

V gene TRBV10-3 combines with J gene TRBJ2-7, with D uncertain. The V gene's germline CDR1 is ENHRY and CDR2 SYGVKD. Deletions cut 2 bases from V and 1 base from J, with 9 bases between. CDR3 length equals 14 residues. CDR3 in amino acids: CAISEKGRSYEQYF. Written as DNA, the CDR3 is TGTGCCATCAGTGAGAAAGGTAGATCCTACGAGCAGTACTTC.